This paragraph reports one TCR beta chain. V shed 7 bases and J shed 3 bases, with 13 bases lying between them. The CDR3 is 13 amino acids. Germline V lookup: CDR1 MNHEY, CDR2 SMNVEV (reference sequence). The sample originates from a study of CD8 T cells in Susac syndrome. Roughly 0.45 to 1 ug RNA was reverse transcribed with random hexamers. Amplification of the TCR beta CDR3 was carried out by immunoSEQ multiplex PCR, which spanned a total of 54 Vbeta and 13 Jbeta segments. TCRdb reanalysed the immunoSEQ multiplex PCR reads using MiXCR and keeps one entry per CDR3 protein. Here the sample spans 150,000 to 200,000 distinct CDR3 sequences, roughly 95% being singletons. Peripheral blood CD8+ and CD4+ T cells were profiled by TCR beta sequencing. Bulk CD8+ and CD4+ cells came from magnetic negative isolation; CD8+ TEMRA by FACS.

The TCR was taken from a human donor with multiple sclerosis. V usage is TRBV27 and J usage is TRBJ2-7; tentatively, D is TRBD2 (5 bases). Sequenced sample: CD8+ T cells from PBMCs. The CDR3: CASKPGSSYEQYF. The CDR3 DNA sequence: TGTGCCAGCAAGCCGGGATCGAGCTACGAGCAGTACTTC.